The present entry profiles one T cell receptor (beta chain) with its context. Patients were not receiving any therapy when their samples were collected. Memory CD8 T cells were sorted as CD8+CD4-CD45RA-, any CCR7 status. The germline V gene encodes CDR1 SEHNR and CDR2 FQNEAQ (reference sequence). CDR3 length equals 14 residues. V gave up 1 base and J gave up 11 bases, with 17 bases separating them. This entry comes from a study of CD39 and CD103 CD8 tumor-infiltrating T cells. About the study: Comparisons covered HPV-positive and HPV-negative HNSCC, ovarian cancer and melanoma patients.

Profiling relied on immunoSEQ multiplex PCR, and the TCRdb table lists in-frame clones only, not all of them. The table shows about 17,000 clones, with about 93% occurring only once. This clonotype was obtained from a human donor with head and neck squamous cell carcinoma. Sequenced input: CD8+ T cells sorted from blood. Noted subset: total memory CD8 T cells (CD45RA-CCR7+/-) from blood or uninvolved lymph node. The chain has TRBV7-9 and TRBJ1-1, with D possibly TRBD1 on 6 matching bases. The CDR3 nucleotides are TGTGCCAGCAGCTTAGTGTACAGTAACCAGGGGGCTTTCTTT. Encoded protein: CASSLVYSNQGAFF.